This paragraph covers one T cell receptor (beta chain) sequence. With 2 bases removed from V and 6 bases from J, the gap between germline ends came to 10 bases. Per the germline V gene, CDR1 is SEHNR and CDR2 is FQNEAQ (reference sequence). This CDR3 is 13 amino acids long. Original processing methods: Nucleated cell number was recorded as an estimate derived from reference gene primer amplification. Assay: immunoSEQ multiplex PCR; the TCRdb copy retains only in-frame clones and omits some. V and J calls and clone size come straight from that table; D and trimming were deduced from the DNA. Among about 190,000 clones, approximately 84% were seen once, and the ten largest hold roughly 5%. The data were obtained in a study of blood T cell repertoires in COVID-19. Study background: Samples of COVID-19 (acute and convalescent) were obtained from the United States, Italy and Spain. Nucleic acid was either cDNA or gDNA, and it came from T cells, B-cell-depleted T cells, or PBMCs.

Sequenced input: peripheral blood. This chain connects TRBV7-9 to TRBJ1-1; D is ambiguous. This TCR was sampled from a woman in her 70s with active or convalescent COVID-19. Here the CDR3 reads CASSLKVRAEAFF. The CDR3 nucleotides read TGTGCCAGCAGCTTAAAGGTGCGGGCTGAAGCTTTCTTT.